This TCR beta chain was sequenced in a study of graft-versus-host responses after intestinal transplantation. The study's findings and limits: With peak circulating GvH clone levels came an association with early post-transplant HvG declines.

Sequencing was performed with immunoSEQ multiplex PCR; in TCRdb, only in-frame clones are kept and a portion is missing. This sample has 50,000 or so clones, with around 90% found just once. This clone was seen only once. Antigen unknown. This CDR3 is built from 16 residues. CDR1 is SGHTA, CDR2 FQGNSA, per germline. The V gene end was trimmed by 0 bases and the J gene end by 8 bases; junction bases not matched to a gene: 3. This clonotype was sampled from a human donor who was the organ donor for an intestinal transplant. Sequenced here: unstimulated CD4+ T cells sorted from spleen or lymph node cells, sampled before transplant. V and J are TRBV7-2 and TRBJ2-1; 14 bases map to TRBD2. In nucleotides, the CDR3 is TGTGCCAGCAGCTTAGCGGGGACTAGCGGGAGCGATGAGCAGTTCTTC. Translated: CASSLAGTSGSDEQFF.